One and the same sample provided the 11 T cell receptor beta chains below, sequenced in a study of post-analysis software for immune sequencing data. Overall study findings and caveats: Higher frequency in patients than in controls was seen for about 5 TRBV segments, with TRBV5-6, TRBV5-1 and TRBV20-1 among them.

Built from TCR beta cDNA, the libraries had unique molecular identifiers in them. TCRdb reprocessed the PCR reads via MiXCR and lists one record per CDR3 protein. In the table there are 380,000 or so distinct CDR3 sequences, roughly 36% of which are singletons. Their antigen targets remain unknown. Sequencing used blood. Receptors originate from a girl between 5 and 17 years old with multiple sclerosis.

This clonotype was detected ten times or more. The chain is built from TRBV27 and TRBJ2-5; D could derive from TRBD1 or TRBD2 (6 bases each). The V and J ends lost 1 base and 5 bases respectively, with 14 bases between them. This CDR3 is built from 15 residues. Germline V gene data show CDR1 as MNHEY and CDR2 as SMNVEV (reference sequence). The CDR3 region is CASSLYGGHGETQYF. In DNA form, the CDR3 reads TGTGCCAGCAGTTTATATGGGGGGCATGGGGAGACCCAGTACTTC.

This chain uses TRBV6-6 with TRBJ1-5, with TRBD1 matching 7 bases. Trimming took 6 bases from V and 6 from J; bases not matched to a gene: 8. Germline V gene lookup returns CDR1 MNHNY and CDR2 SVGAGI (reference sequence). The CDR3 covers 14 residues. CDR3 sequence (DNA): TGTGCCAGCAGGTGGACAGGAGAGAGTCAGCCCCAGCATTTT. This sequence encodes CASRWTGESQPQHF.

This clonotype has just a few counts. The chain links TRBV7-9 to TRBJ1-6; TRBD1 matches 9 bases. The CDR3 has 15 residues. CDR1 SEHNR and CDR2 FQNEAQ come from the germline V gene (reference sequence). J lost 6 bases, V lost 8 bases, and 8 bases had no gene match. CDR3 DNA sequence: TGTGCCAGCGGACGGGGACAGGGAGGTAATTCACCCCTCCACTTT. This codes for CASGRGQGGNSPLHF.

About this clonotype: Sequence at one end of the junction differs from germline and may be a read error. The chain is built from TRBV18 and TRBJ2-7, with D perhaps TRBD1 or TRBD2 (5 bases each). In germline, CDR1 is KGHSH, CDR2 LQKENI. This CDR3 comprises 14 residues. CDR3 region: CASSLSGTRNEQYF. Here the CDR3 DNA reads TGCGCCAGCTCACTATCCGGGACGAGGAACGAGCAGTACTTC.

This clonotype was recorded a few times. The J gene is TRBJ2-1, the V gene TRBV5-6; TRBD2 aligns across 10 bases. The ends lost 0 bases at V and 4 bases at J; junction bases unmatched: 7. This CDR3 has 17 amino acids. CDR1 is SGHDT and CDR2 is YYEEEE in the germline V gene. CDR3 residues: CASSLVSLAGAYNEQFF. CDR3 nucleotides: TGTGCCAGCAGCTTGGTATCTCTAGCGGGGGCTTACAATGAGCAGTTCTTC.

V is TRBV3-1 and J is TRBJ2-2; 7 bases fit TRBD1. V lost 6 bases to trimming and J lost 6 bases; unmatched junction nucleotides: 10. Germline values: CDR1 LGHDT, CDR2 YNNKEL (reference sequence). This CDR3 region has 15 residues. The CDR3 protein is CASSHQTGKPGELFF. The CDR3, as DNA: TGTGCCAGCAGTCATCAGACAGGGAAGCCCGGGGAGCTGTTTTTT.

The J gene is TRBJ1-2, the V gene TRBV20-1, with unresolved D. The CDR3 totals 11 residues. Germline V gene sequence: CDR1 DFQATT, CDR2 SNEGSKA (reference sequence). The ends were cut back, 5 bases at V and 3 bases at J, with 7 bases in the middle. The CDR3 sequence is CSAPIHYGYTF. In DNA form, the CDR3 reads TGCAGTGCTCCCATACACTATGGCTACACCTTC.

This clonotype was found a few times. A much larger clone is a single base away; this may be a read error. The chain links TRBV7-2 to TRBJ2-5; 9 bases are a match to TRBD2. Trimming at V came to 1 base and at J to 11 bases, leaving 11 bases not matched to a gene. Germline CDR1 and CDR2: SGHTA and FQGNSA. The CDR3 consists of 15 residues. The CDR3: CASSLVASGENEQYF. In nucleotides, the CDR3 is TGTGCCAGCAGCTTAGTGGCTAGCGGGGAAAATGAGCAGTACTTC.

The chain employs TRBV4-2 and TRBJ1-3; D remains ambiguous. The length of the CDR3 is 17 residues. Trimming left V 0 bases short and J 0 bases short, with 12 bases between. Germline V gene lookup returns CDR1 LGHNA and CDR2 YNFKEQ. CDR3 nucleotide sequence: TGTGCCAGCAGCCAAGATTGGGTCCGAAACTCTGGAAACACCATATATTTT. Its translation is CASSQDWVRNSGNTIYF.

The chain uses TRBV7-8 and TRBJ2-7; 9 positions match TRBD2. CDR1 is SGHVS and CDR2 is FQNEAQ in the germline V gene. The CDR3 totals 16 residues. With 4 bases clipped from V and 1 base from J, the junction kept 8 bases outside the gene matches. The CDR3 region is CASSSQLAGYSYEQYF. The CDR3, as DNA: TGTGCCAGCAGCTCCCAACTAGCGGGTTATTCCTACGAGCAGTACTTC.

This clonotype was seen only a few times. This chain joins TRBV20-1 and TRBJ2-7; no firm D call. This CDR3 comprises 13 residues. V was shortened by 6 bases and J by 0 bases, with 12 bases between the two germline ends. The germline V gene encodes CDR1 DFQATT and CDR2 SNEGSKA (reference sequence). CDR3: CSAGPPFSYEQYF. CDR3 coding DNA: TGCAGTGCAGGTCCACCCTTCTCCTACGAGCAGTACTTC.